The TCR beta chain described here comes from a study of regulatory T cells in long-lasting Graves disease. The study's findings and limits: Persistent disease showed a preference for TRBV28, TRBJ1-2 and TRBJ2-5.

This clonotype was seen once. Its antigen remains unknown. This may stem from a read error, because a much larger clone lies one nucleotide away. Stated time point: newly diagnosed GD, antithyroid drugs for less than 3 months. PBMCs were the source of the RNA used for TCR sequencing. Peripheral blood, at about 9 milliliters, went into EDTA tubes. Germline V gene data show CDR1 as SGHVS and CDR2 as FQNEAQ. The CDR3 contains 14 residues. The germline V and J ends were trimmed by 5 bases and 8 bases, with 16 bases remaining between them. Arm-PCR with iRepertoire HTBI primers amplified the CDR3 regions for these TCR beta libraries. TCRdb itself ran the multiplex PCR reads through MiXCR, one entry per CDR3 protein. The sample holds around 470,000 distinct CDR3 sequences; approximately 15% are singletons and the top ten take roughly a sixth. In addition, the sample was reused for a study of T cells in Graves' hyperthyroidism and ophthalmopathy. Per that paper: The HTBI primer set served for first-round RT-PCR of the TCR CDR3.

The rearrangement joins TRBV7-8 to TRBJ2-4; D not resolved. This TCR came from a woman aged 45-59 years with Graves disease. The sequenced sample was peripheral blood mononuclear cells (PBMCs), obtained at new diagnosis, from a patient treated with antithyroid drugs. The CDR3 DNA reads TGTGCCAGCAGCCCCTCCGACACCCGAGACATTCAGTACTTC. Its translation: CASSPSDTRDIQYF.